The clone carrying this TCR beta chain has more than one count but fewer than ten. Its antigen is not known. These data belong to a study of T-cell memory formation after mild COVID-19. About the study: In these data, TCR clusters were largely donor specific.

TCRdb ran MiXCR on the 5' RACE reads and lists one entry per CDR3 protein. The data show just over 400,000 distinct CDR3 sequences, with about a quarter seen just once and around 13% held by the top ten. Study results and limitations: The pre-infection memory compartment contained some responding clones, suggesting cross-reactive memory joined. Proof of SARS-CoV-2 specificity was absent for the second-wave clones that crested on day 37.

V lost 4 bases, J lost 3 bases, and 6 bases lay in between. The length of the CDR3 is 12 residues. CDR1 and CDR2 (germline): DFQATT, SNEGSKA (reference sequence). Input material: PBMCs or a T cell subset sorted from them (not recorded which). The TCR sequence derives from an adult woman who had mild COVID-19 (a few samples of this study predate the infection). Cell type and time point are not known. V is TRBV20-1 and J is TRBJ2-2; D call uncertain. CDR3 amino acids: CSATRDTGELFF. The CDR3 DNA reads TGCAGTGCTACTAGGGACACCGGGGAGCTGTTTTTT.